This entry lists 23 T cell receptor beta chains sequenced from one sample in a study of blood T cell repertoires in COVID-19. Method: immunoSEQ multiplex PCR; TCRdb's copy keeps in-frame clones and lacks some. The sample records 200,000 to 300,000 clones, roughly four fifths being singletons. What was sequenced was peripheral blood. The source of these receptors is an elderly woman with acute or convalescent COVID-19.

This clone was found once. The V gene is TRBV2, the J gene TRBJ1-2; weak D call: TRBD1 (6 bases). The CDR3 covers 13 residues. V lost 8 bases and J lost 2, with 12 bases in between. The germline gives CDR1 SNHLY, CDR2 FYNNEI. In DNA, the CDR3 is TGTGCCAGCGCCCGGACAGAAAACTATGGCTACACCTTC. Amino acids: CASARTENYGYTF.

The chain uses TRBV28 and TRBJ1-4, with 7 bases lining up with TRBD1. The J segment lost 10 bases and the V segment lost 9 bases, leaving 14 bases of the junction unmatched. From germline, CDR1 is MDHEN and CDR2 SYDVKM. The CDR3 has 14 residues. As DNA, the CDR3 is TGTGCCAGTGTTCGGACAGGCGTCAAAGGAAAACTGTTTTTT. This sequence encodes CASVRTGVKGKLFF.

The chain is built from TRBV4-1 and TRBJ2-2; D possibly corresponds to TRBD2 (7 bases). Trimming took off 2 bases at V and 5 bases at J, with 9 bases between the two ends. The CDR3 is made up of 14 amino acids. Germline loops: CDR1 MGHRA, CDR2 YSYEKL. CDR3 residues: CASSQKGGTGELFF. Written as DNA, the CDR3 is TGCGCCAGCAGCCAAAAGGGGGGGACCGGGGAGCTGTTTTTT.

This clone occurred a few times. This chain connects TRBV11-2 to TRBJ1-3; perhaps TRBD1 as D (5 bases). V was clipped by 4 bases and J by 4 bases, with 17 bases between them. The CDR3 consists of 16 residues. CDR1 SGHAT and CDR2 FQNNGV come from the germline V gene. The CDR3 nucleotides read TGTGCCAGCAGCTCTGGGTTTACAGGATCCGGAAACACCATATATTTT. This encodes CASSSGFTGSGNTIYF.

This clone was seen a few times. The gene calls are TRBV11-2 and TRBJ2-3; D is undetermined. This CDR3 has 15 amino acids. Trimming removed 1 base at V and 6 bases at J, with 14 bases between. Germline values: CDR1 SGHAT, CDR2 FQNNGV. The CDR3 loop reads CASSLGSRHRDTQYF. CDR3 in DNA: TGTGCCAGCAGCTTAGGGTCGAGGCATCGGGATACGCAGTATTTT.

In this sample, this clone turned up once. The chain joins TRBV27 to TRBJ2-7, with 7 positions matching TRBD1. V was pared by 0 bases and J by 2 bases, with 7 bases of the junction left unmatched. CDR1 is MNHEY, CDR2 SMNVEV, per germline (reference sequence). The CDR3 runs 16 residues. CDR3 coding DNA: TGTGCCAGCAGTTTATCGGGCAGGGGGTTAACCTACGAGCAGTACTTC. Translation: CASSLSGRGLTYEQYF.

The rearrangement links TRBV6-6 to TRBJ1-2, with D uncertain. The germline V gene encodes CDR1 MNHNY and CDR2 SVGAGI (reference sequence). This CDR3 region has 13 residues. Trimming removed 6 bases from V and 0 bases from J, with 8 bases in between. The CDR3 sequence is CASRTFPNYGYTF. The CDR3 DNA follows: TGTGCCAGCAGAACTTTCCCTAACTATGGCTACACCTTC.

The rearrangement links TRBV15 to TRBJ2-1; D may be TRBD2 (7 bases). CDR3 length: 16 amino acids. The V end was cut by 1 base, the J end by 5 bases, with 15 bases between. The germline CDR1 and CDR2 sequences are LNHNV and YYDKDF (reference sequence). The CDR3 bases are TGTGCCACCAGCAGAGGGGAGGGGGAAACGCACAATGAGCAGTTCTTC. Protein sequence: CATSRGEGETHNEQFF. The whole variable domain, filled in from reference TRBV15 and TRBJ2-1, reads DAMVIQNPRYQVTQFGKPVTLSCSQTLNHNVMYWYQQKSSQAPKLLFHYYDKDFNNEADTPDNFQSRRPNTSFCFLDIRSPGLGDTAMYLCATSRGEGETHNEQFFGPGTRLTVL.

The chain carries TRBV29-1 and TRBJ2-1; unclear D gene. Germline V gene lookup returns CDR1 SQVTM and CDR2 ANQGSEA. Trimming left V 7 bases short and J 8 bases short, with 15 bases between. The CDR3 consists of 12 residues. The CDR3 bases are TGCAGCGCCGCCCAGAATGCGGATGAGCAGTTCTTC. This encodes CSAAQNADEQFF.

This chain links TRBV2 with TRBJ1-3; tentative D call: TRBD1 (6 bases). Per germline, CDR1 SNHLY and CDR2 FYNNEI. The CDR3 has 17 residues. V lost 3 bases to trimming and J lost 1 base, with 16 bases between them. The CDR3 region is CASSDVVVRGSGNTIYF. In nucleotides, the CDR3 is TGTGCCAGCAGTGATGTTGTCGTCAGGGGTTCTGGAAACACCATATATTTT. Based on the CDR3 plus reference TRBV2 and TRBJ1-3, the full variable domain is EPEVTQTPSHQVTQMGQEVILRCVPISNHLYFYWYRQILGQKVEFLVSFYNNEISEKSEIFDDQFSVERPDGSNFTLKIRSTKLEDSAMYFCASSDVVVRGSGNTIYFGEGSWLTVV.

The rearrangement links TRBV5-6 to TRBJ2-3; tentatively, D is TRBD2 (5 bases). This CDR3 has 16 residues. With 0 bases removed from V and 1 base from J, the gap between germline ends came to 12 bases. Germline V CDR1 and CDR2: SGHDT, YYEEEE. The CDR3: CASSLDGGSGTDTQYF. Written as DNA, the CDR3 is TGTGCCAGCAGCTTGGATGGTGGTAGCGGCACAGATACGCAGTATTTT.

V gene TRBV3-1 (or the pseudogene TRBV3-2) combines with J gene TRBJ2-7, with 7 bases that match TRBD2. The trim removed 3 bases at V and 6 bases at J, leaving 8 bases unmatched. The CDR3 is made up of 14 amino acids. The germline CDR1 and CDR2 sequences are LGHDT and YNNKEL (reference sequence). CDR3 sequence (DNA): TGTGCCAGCAGCCAGGGGACTATTCCGACCGAGCAGTACTTC. The encoded protein is CASSQGTIPTEQYF.

V and J are TRBV4-3 and TRBJ2-3; D is unresolved. The germline V gene encodes CDR1 LGHNA and CDR2 YSLEER. The V end was cut by 0 bases, the J end by 1 base, with 14 bases between. The CDR3 contains 17 residues. The CDR3 protein is CASSQEPDLSRTDTQYF. DNA for the CDR3: TGCGCCAGCAGCCAAGAACCAGACTTATCACGCACAGATACGCAGTATTTT.

This clone was counted a single time. The rearrangement uses TRBV18 and TRBJ1-2; D not certain. This CDR3 is 15 amino acids long. The V gene's germline CDR1 is KGHSH and CDR2 LQKENI. The germline V and J ends were trimmed by 0 bases and 6 bases, with 14 bases remaining between them. The CDR3 reads CASSPPDSLRDGYTF. The CDR3 DNA is TGTGCCAGCTCACCACCAGACTCACTGAGGGATGGCTACACCTTC. The variable domain in full, with the rest retrieved from reference TRBV18 and TRBJ1-2, is NAGVMQNPRHLVRRRGQEARLRCSPMKGHSHVYWYRQLPEEGLKFMVYLQKENIIDESGMPKERFSAEFPKEGPSILRIQQVVRGDSAAYFCASSPPDSLRDGYTFGSGTRLTVV.

This sequence joins TRBV30 and TRBJ2-1; 9 nucleotides agree with TRBD2. This CDR3 contains 14 residues. The J segment lost 4 bases and the V segment lost 2 bases, leaving 3 bases of the junction unmatched. Per germline, CDR1 GTSNPN and CDR2 SVGIG (reference sequence). CDR3 region: CAWSRAGGYNEQFF. CDR3 nucleotide sequence: TGTGCCTGGAGTAGGGCGGGAGGGTACAATGAGCAGTTCTTC.

This chain joins TRBV6-2 or TRBV6-3 and TRBJ2-7; TRBD2 matches at 7 bases. The CDR3 totals 12 residues. After removal of 2 bases from V and 6 bases from J, the junction contained 1 base not matched to a gene. The germline gives CDR1 MNHEY, CDR2 SVGEGT. The CDR3, as DNA: TGTGCCAGCAGTTACACGGGGGGCGAGCAGTACTTC. Protein: CASSYTGGEQYF.

This clone was found once. The gene calls are TRBV5-1 and TRBJ2-1; tentatively, D is TRBD2 (7 bases). V was cut by 2 bases and J by 4 bases, with 13 bases left in between. Per germline, CDR1 SGHRS and CDR2 YFSETQ. The CDR3 totals 15 residues. CDR3 sequence (DNA): TGCGCCAGCAGCTTTGGGGGGGCCAGATACAATGAGCAGTTCTTC. Its translation: CASSFGGARYNEQFF.

The CDR3 sequence is CASSSTVDQPQHF. The CDR3 bases are TGTGCCAGTAGTTCGACAGTCGATCAGCCCCAGCATTTT. This chain joins TRBV19 and TRBJ1-5; TRBD1 is a possible D gene (5 bases). The CDR3 contains 13 residues. Germline V CDR1 and CDR2: LNHDA, SQIVND (reference sequence). Trimming cost V 5 bases and J 5 bases, with 10 bases left between them.

Concerning this clone: The junction differs from germline at one of its ends, possibly a read error. The V gene is TRBV15, the J gene TRBJ2-5; 8 nucleotides align to TRBD1. The CDR3 covers 13 residues. Germline CDR1 and CDR2: LNHNV and YYDKDF (reference sequence). CDR3 protein: CATSRGPLETQYF. For the CDR3, the DNA is TGTGCCACGAGCAGGGGGCCTTTAGAGACCCAGTACTTC.

V is TRBV5-6 and J is TRBJ2-3; D might be TRBD2 (6 bases). Per germline, CDR1 SGHDT and CDR2 YYEEEE. V was pared by 4 bases and J by 3 bases, with 18 bases between. The CDR3 is made up of 16 amino acids. CDR3 in DNA: TGTGCCAGCAGCCCAGTTGCCGCCGGAGGGACAGATACGCAGTATTTT. Its protein product is CASSPVAAGGTDTQYF.

This chain joins TRBV10-2 and TRBJ1-3; D is undetermined. The CDR3 length is 12 residues. CDR1 and CDR2 (germline): WSHSY, SAAADI. Trimming removed 5 bases at V and 4 bases at J, with 6 bases between. Here the CDR3 reads CASSTSGNTIYF. The CDR3, as DNA: TGCGCCAGCAGTACATCGGGAAACACCATATATTTT.

This chain links TRBV7-3 with TRBJ1-2, with 7 bases fitting TRBD1. Germline assignment: CDR1 SGHTA and CDR2 FQGTGA. The CDR3 extends over 16 amino acids. The J segment lost 8 bases and the V segment lost 5 bases, leaving 17 bases of the junction unmatched. The CDR3 is CASSVSPGQMVRGYTF. The CDR3 DNA sequence: TGTGCCAGCAGCGTCTCTCCGGGACAGATGGTTCGGGGCTACACCTTC.

The genes are TRBV7-9 and TRBJ2-7, with D possibly TRBD2 on 6 matching bases. The CDR3 totals 19 residues. Trimming shortened V by 4 bases and J by 7 bases, and 32 bases separated the two germline ends. Germline CDR1 SEHNR, CDR2 FQNEAQ (reference sequence). This chain's CDR3 is CASSSRGRLSGTQAEEQYF. In DNA form, the CDR3 reads TGTGCCAGCAGCTCCCGAGGACGACTCTCCGGGACTCAGGCGGAGGAGCAGTACTTC.